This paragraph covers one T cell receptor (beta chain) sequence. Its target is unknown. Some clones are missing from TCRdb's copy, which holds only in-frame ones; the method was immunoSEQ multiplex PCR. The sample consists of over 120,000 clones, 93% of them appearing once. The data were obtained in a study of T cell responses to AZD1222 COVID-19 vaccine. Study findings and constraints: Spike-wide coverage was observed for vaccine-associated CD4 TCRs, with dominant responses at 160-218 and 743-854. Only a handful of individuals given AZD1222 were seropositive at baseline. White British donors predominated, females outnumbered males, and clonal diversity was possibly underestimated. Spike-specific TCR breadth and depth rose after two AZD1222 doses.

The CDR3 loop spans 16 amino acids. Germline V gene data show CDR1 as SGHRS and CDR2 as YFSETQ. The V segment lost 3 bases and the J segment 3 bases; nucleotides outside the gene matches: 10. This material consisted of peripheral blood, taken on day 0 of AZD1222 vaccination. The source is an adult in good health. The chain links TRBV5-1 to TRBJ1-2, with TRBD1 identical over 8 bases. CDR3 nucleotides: TGCGCCAGCAGCTCCCTTTACAGGGGACAGGACTATGGCTACACCTTC. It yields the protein CASSSLYRGQDYGYTF.